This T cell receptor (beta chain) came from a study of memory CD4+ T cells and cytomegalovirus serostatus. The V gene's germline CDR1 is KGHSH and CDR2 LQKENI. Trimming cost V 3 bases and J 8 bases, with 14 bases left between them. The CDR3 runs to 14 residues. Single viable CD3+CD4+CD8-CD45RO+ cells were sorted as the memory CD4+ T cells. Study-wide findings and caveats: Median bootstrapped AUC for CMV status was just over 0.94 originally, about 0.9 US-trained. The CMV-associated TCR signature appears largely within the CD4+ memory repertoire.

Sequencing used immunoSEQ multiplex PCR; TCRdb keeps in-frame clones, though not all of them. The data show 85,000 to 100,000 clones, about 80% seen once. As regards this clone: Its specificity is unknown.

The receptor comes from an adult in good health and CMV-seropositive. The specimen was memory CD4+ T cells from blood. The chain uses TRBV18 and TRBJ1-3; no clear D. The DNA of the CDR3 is TGTGCCAGCTCACCCCCCTCCCCACGGGACACCATATATTTT. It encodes CASSPPSPRDTIYF.